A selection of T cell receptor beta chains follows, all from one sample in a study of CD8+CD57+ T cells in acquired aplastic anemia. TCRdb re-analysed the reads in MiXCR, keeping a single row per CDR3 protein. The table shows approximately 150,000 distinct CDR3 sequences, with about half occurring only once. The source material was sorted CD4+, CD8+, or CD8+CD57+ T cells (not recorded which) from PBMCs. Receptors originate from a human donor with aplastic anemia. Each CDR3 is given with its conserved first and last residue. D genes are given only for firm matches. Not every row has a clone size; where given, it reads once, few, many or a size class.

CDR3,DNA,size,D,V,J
CASSPTGAGYGYTF,TGTGCCAGCAGCCCTACAGGGGCAGGGTATGGCTACACCTTC,-,TRBD1,TRBV11-1,TRBJ1-2
CASSFHQGLRSSPLHF,TGTGCCAGCAGTTTTCACCAGGGACTTAGGAGTTCACCCCTCCACTTT,many,-,TRBV12-3/TRBV12-4,TRBJ1-6
CASSQSLGTGGNGYTF,TGTGCCAGCAGCCAAAGTCTCGGTACAGGGGGGAATGGCTACACCTTC,many,TRBD1,TRBV3-1,TRBJ1-2
CASSSRTGRVDEQFF,TGCGCCAGCAGCTCCCGGACAGGGAGGGTCGATGAGCAGTTCTTC,many,-,TRBV5-1,TRBJ2-1
CSPQDTNNEQFF,TGCAGCCCCCAGGACACCAACAATGAGCAGTTCTTC,few,-,TRBV29-1,TRBJ2-1
CAIRDGQAGYSPLHF,TGTGCCATCAGGGACGGACAGGCCGGGTATTCACCCCTCCACTTT,-,TRBD1,TRBV10-3,TRBJ1-6
CAISESSGTNKAFF,TGTGCCATCAGTGAGTCATCAGGAACAAATAAAGCTTTCTTT,once,-,TRBV10-3,TRBJ1-1
CASSLESYTEAFF,TGTGCCAGCAGCTTAGAATCTTACACTGAAGCTTTCTTT,many,-,TRBV7-2,TRBJ1-1
CASSSRDGTYEQYF,TGTGCCAGCTCAAGCCGGGACGGCACCTACGAGCAGTACTTC,-,-,TRBV18,TRBJ2-7
CASSPQLAGGHEQFF,TGTGCCAGCAGCCCCCAGTTAGCGGGAGGGCATGAGCAGTTCTTC,-,TRBD2,TRBV7-6,TRBJ2-1
CACGGQGSTGELFF,TGTGCCTGCGGGGGACAGGGGAGCACCGGGGAGCTGTTTTTT,-,TRBD1,TRBV7-3,TRBJ2-2
CSAPAQLLSGGETQYF,TGCAGTGCCCCAGCCCAACTACTTTCGGGTGGTGAGACCCAGTACTTC,-,-,TRBV20-1,TRBJ2-5
CASSIEDRNEQFF,TGTGCCAGTAGTATCGAAGACAGGAATGAGCAGTTCTTC,-,-,TRBV19,TRBJ2-1
CASSPPKGLSNQPQHF,TGTGCCAGCAGCCCCCCCAAAGGGTTAAGCAATCAGCCCCAGCATTTT,-,-,TRBV6-1,TRBJ1-5
CASNSGGNTEAFF,TGTGCCAGCAACTCCGGGGGGAACACTGAAGCTTTCTTT,many,-,TRBV7-2,TRBJ1-1
CASSLLDRVYEQYF,TGTGCCAGCAGCTTGTTGGACAGGGTCTACGAGCAGTACTTC,-,TRBD1,TRBV5-4,TRBJ2-7
CASSIRTSVDTQYF,TGCGCCAGTAGTATCCGGACTAGCGTGGATACGCAGTATTTT,-,TRBD2,TRBV19,TRBJ2-3
CASSTRTGKEKLFF,TGTGCCAGCAGCACGCGGACAGGAAAGGAAAAACTGTTTTTT,many,TRBD1,TRBV5-4,TRBJ1-4
CSVDSSGGSYEQYF,TGCAGCGTTGATAGCTCCGGTGGGTCCTACGAGCAGTACTTC,-,-,TRBV29-1,TRBJ2-7
CASSVELNQETQYF,TGTGCCAGCAGCGTAGAGTTGAACCAAGAGACCCAGTACTTC,many,-,TRBV9,TRBJ2-5
CASSLGGGDTDTQYF,TGTGCCAGCAGCTTAGGCGGGGGAGATACAGATACGCAGTATTTT,-,TRBD2,TRBV7-7,TRBJ2-3
CASSHRIGNTEAFF,TGTGCCAGCAGCCACCGAATAGGGAACACTGAAGCTTTCTTT,-,-,TRBV4-2,TRBJ1-1